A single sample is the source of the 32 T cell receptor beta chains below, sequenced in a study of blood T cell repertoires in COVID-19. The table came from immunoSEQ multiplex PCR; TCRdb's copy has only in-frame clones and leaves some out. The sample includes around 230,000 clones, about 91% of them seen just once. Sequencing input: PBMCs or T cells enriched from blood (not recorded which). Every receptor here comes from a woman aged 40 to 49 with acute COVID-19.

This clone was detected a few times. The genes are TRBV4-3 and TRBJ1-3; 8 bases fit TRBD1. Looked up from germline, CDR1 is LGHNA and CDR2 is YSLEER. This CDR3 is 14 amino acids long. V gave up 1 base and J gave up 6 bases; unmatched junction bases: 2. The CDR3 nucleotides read TGCGCCAGCAGCCAAGGACAGGGGACAAACACCATATATTTT. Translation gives CASSQGQGTNTIYF.

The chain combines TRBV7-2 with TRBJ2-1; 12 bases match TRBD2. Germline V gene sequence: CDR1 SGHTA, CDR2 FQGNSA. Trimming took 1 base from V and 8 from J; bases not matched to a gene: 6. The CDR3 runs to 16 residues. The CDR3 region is CASSLGPSGGAHEQFF. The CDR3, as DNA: TGTGCCAGCAGCTTAGGTCCTAGCGGGGGGGCCCATGAGCAGTTCTTC.

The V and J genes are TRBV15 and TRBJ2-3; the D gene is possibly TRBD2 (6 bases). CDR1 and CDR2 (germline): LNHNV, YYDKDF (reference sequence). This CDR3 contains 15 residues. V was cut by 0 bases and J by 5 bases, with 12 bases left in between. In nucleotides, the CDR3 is TGTGCCACCAGCAGAGAACGGAGGGGCGGAGATACGCAGTATTTT. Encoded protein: CATSRERRGGDTQYF.

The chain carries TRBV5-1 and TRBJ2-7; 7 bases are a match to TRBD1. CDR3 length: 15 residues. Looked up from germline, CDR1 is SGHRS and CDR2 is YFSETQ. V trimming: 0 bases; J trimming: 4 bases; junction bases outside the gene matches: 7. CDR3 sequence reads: CASSLGQGDSYEQYV. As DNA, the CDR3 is TGCGCCAGCAGCTTGGGCCAGGGGGATAGTTACGAGCAGTACGTC.

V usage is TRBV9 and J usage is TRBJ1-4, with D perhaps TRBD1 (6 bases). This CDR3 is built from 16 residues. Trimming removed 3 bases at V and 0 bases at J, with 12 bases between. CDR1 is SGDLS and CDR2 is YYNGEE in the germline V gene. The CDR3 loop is CASSEPGHPTNEKLFF. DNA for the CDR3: TGTGCCAGCAGCGAGCCGGGACATCCAACTAATGAAAAACTGTTTTTT.

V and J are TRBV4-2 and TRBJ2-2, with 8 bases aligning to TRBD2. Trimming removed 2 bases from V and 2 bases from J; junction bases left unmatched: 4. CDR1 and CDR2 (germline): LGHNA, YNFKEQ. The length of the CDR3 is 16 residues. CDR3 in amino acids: CASSQSSGINTGELFF. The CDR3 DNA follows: TGTGCCAGCAGCCAAAGTAGCGGGATTAACACCGGGGAGCTGTTTTTT.

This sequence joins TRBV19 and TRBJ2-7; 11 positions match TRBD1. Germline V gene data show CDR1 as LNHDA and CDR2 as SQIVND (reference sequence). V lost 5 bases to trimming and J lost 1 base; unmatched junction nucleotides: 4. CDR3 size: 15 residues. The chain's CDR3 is CASSDRDRGSYEQYF. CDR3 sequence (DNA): TGTGCCAGTAGTGACCGGGACAGGGGGTCCTACGAGCAGTACTTC.

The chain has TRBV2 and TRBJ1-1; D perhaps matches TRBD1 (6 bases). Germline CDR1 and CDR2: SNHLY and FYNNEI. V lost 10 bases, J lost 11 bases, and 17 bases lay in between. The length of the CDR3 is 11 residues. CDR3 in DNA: TGTGCCAACCCGCGGGGGGGGCAGGCTTTCTTT. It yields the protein CANPRGGQAFF.

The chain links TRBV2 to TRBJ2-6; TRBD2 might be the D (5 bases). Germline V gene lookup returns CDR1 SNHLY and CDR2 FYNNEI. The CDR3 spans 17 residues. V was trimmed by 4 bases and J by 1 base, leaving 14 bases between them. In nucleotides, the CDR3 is TGTGCCAGCAGTGTTTTCCGGAGGTCATCTGGGGCCAACGTCCTGACTTTC. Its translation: CASSVFRRSSGANVLTF.

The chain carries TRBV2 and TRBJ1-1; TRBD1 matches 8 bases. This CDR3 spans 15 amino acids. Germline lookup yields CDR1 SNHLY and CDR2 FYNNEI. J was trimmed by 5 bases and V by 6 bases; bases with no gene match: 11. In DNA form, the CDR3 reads TGTGCCAGCAGGGGAAGTTCAGGGGGCGGGACTGAAGCTTTCTTT. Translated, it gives CASRGSSGGGTEAFF. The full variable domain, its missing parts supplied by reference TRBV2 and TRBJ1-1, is EPEVTQTPSHQVTQMGQEVILRCVPISNHLYFYWYRQILGQKVEFLVSFYNNEISEKSEIFDDQFSVERPDGSNFTLKIRSTKLEDSAMYFCASRGSSGGGTEAFFGQGTRLTVV.

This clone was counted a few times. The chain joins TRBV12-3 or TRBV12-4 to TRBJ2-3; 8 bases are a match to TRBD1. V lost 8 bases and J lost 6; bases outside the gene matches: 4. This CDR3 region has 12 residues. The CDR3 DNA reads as TGTGCCAGCGCAGGGGGCGTTGATACGCAGTATTTT. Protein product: CASAGGVDTQYF.

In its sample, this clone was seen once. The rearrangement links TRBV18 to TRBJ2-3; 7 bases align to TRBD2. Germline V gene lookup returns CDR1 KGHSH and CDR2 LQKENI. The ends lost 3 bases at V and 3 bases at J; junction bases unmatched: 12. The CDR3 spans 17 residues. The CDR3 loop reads CASSPLGTTSETDTQYF. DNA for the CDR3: TGTGCCAGCTCACCGCTCGGGACTACAAGCGAAACAGATACGCAGTATTTT.

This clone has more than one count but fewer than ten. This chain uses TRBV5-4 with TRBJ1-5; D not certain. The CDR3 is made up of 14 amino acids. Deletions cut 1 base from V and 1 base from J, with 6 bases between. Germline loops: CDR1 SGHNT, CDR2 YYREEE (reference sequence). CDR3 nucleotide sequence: TGTGCCAGCAGCTTGCCCCCGAGCAATCAGCCCCAGCATTTT. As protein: CASSLPPSNQPQHF.

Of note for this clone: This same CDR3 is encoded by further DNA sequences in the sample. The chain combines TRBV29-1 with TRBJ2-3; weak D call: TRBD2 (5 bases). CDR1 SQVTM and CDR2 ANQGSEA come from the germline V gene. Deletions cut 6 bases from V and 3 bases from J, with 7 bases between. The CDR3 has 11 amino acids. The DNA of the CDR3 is TGCAGCGTAACTAGTACAGATACGCAGTATTTT. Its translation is CSVTSTDTQYF.

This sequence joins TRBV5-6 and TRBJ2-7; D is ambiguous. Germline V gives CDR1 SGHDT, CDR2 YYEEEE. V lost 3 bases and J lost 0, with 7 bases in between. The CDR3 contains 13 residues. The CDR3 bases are TGTGCCAGCAGCTCGACGGGCTCCTACGAGCAGTACGTC. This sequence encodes CASSSTGSYEQYV.

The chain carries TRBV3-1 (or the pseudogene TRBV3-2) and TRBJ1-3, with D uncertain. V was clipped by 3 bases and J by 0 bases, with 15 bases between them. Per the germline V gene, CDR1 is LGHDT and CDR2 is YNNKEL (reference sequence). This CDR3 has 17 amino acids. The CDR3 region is CASSQGKILTSGNTIYF. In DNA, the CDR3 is TGTGCCAGCAGCCAGGGCAAGATACTTACCTCTGGAAACACCATATATTTT.

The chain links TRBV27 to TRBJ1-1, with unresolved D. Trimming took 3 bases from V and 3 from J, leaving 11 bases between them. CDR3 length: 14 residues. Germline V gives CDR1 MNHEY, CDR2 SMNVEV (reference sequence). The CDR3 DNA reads TGTGCCAGCAGTTTTCGCGGTAGGCACACTGAAGCTTTCTTT. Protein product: CASSFRGRHTEAFF.

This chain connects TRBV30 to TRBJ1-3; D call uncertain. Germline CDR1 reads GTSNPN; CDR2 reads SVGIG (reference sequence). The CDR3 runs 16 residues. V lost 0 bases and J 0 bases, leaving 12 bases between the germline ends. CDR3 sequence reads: CAWSVLEGFSGNTIYF. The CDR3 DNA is TGTGCCTGGAGTGTACTTGAGGGTTTCTCTGGAAACACCATATATTTT.

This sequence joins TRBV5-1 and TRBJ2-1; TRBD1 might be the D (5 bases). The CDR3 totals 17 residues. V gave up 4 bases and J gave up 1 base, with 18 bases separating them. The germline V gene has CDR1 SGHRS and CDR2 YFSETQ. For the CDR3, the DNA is TGCGCCAGCAGCGGTGCCCACGTGTCAGGGTCCTACAATGAGCAGTTCTTC. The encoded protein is CASSGAHVSGSYNEQFF.

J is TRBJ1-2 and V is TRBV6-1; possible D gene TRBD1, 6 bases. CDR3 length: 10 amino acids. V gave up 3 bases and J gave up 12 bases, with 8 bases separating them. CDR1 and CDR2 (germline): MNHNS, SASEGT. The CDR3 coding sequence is TGTGCCAGCAGTGACCAGGGGAACACCTTC. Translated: CASSDQGNTF.

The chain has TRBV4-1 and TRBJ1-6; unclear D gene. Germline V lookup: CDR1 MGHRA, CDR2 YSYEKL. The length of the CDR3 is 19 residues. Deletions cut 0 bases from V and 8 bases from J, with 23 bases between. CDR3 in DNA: TGCGCCAGCAGCCAAGATTCGGGAGGAGGCGCTTTGGGTTATTCACCCCTCCACTTT. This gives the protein CASSQDSGGGALGYSPLHF.

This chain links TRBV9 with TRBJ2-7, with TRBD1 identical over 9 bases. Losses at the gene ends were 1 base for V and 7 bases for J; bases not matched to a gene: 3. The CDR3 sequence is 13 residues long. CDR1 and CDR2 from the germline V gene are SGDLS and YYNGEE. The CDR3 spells CASSVRTGEEQYF. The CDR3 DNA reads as TGTGCCAGCAGCGTAAGGACAGGGGAAGAGCAGTACTTC. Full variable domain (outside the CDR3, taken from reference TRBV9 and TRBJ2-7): DSGVTQTPKHLITATGQRVTLRCSPRSGDLSVYWYQQSLDQGLQFLIQYYNGEERAKGNILERFSAQQFPDLHSELNLSSLELGDSALYFCASSVRTGEEQYFGPGTRLTVT.

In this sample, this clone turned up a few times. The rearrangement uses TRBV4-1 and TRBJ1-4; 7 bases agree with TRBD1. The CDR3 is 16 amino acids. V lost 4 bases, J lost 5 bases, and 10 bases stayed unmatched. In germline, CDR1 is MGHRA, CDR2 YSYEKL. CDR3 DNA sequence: TGCGCCAGCAGCCGAGACGAAGACAGGGAAAATGAAAAACTGTTTTTT. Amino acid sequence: CASSRDEDRENEKLFF.

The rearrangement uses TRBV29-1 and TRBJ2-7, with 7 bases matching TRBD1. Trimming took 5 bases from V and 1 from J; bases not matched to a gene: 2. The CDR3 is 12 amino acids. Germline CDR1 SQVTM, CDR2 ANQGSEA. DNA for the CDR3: TGCAGCGTTCGACAGGGATCCTACGAGCAGTACTTC. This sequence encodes CSVRQGSYEQYF.

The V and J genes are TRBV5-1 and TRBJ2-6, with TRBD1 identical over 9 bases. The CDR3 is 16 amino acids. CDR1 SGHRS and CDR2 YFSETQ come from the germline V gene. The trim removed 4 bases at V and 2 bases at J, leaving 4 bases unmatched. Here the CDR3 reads CASSTGTGTGANVLTF. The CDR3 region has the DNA TGCGCCAGCAGCACGGGGACAGGGACTGGGGCCAACGTCCTGACTTTC.

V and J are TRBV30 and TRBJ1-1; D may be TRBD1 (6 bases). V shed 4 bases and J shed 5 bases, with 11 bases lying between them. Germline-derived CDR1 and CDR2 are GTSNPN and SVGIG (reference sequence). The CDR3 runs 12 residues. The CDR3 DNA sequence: TGTGCCTGGAACAGGGTGCGAACTGAAGCTTTCTTT. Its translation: CAWNRVRTEAFF.

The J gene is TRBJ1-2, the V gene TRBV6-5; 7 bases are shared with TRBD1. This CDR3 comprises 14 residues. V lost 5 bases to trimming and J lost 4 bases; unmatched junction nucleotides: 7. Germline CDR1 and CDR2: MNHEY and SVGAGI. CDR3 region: CASSRGREGYGYTF. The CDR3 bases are TGTGCCAGCAGTAGGGGGCGCGAGGGCTATGGCTACACCTTC.

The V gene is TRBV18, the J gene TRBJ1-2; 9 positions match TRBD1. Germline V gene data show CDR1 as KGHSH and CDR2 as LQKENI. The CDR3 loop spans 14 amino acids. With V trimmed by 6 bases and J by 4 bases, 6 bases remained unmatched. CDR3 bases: TGTGCCAGCTCGCCGGGACAGGGAGGCTATGGCTACACCTTC. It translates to CASSPGQGGYGYTF.

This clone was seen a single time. The CDR3 coding sequence is TGTGCCAGCAGCTCACGTTGTAAGGTACAGGAGGGAACAGGATCACCCCTCCACTTT. Translation: CASSSRCKVQEGTGSPLHF. The rearrangement uses TRBV11-2 and TRBJ1-6; a weak D match, TRBD1 (5 bases). CDR3 size: 19 residues. V gave up 4 bases and J gave up 10 bases, with 29 bases separating them. CDR1 and CDR2 from the germline V gene are SGHAT and FQNNGV.

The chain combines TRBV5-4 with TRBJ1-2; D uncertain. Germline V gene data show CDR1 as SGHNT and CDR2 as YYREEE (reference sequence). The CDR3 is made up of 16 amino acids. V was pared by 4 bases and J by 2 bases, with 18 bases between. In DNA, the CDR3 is TGTGCCAGCAGCCCCCTCAGGCCCCCAACCAACTATGGCTACACCTTC. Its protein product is CASSPLRPPTNYGYTF.

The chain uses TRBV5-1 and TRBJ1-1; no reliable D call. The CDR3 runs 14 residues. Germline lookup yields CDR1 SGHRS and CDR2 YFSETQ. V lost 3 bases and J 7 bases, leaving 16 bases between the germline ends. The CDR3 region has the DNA TGCGCCAGCAGCTCATCTAGGTCGGTCCTTGAAGCTTTCTTT. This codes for CASSSSRSVLEAFF.

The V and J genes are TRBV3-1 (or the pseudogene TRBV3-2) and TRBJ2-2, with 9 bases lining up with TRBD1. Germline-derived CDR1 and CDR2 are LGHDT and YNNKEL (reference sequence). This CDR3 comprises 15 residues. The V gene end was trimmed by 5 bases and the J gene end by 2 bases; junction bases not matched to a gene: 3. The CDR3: CASSKQGANTGELFF. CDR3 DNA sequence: TGTGCCAGCAGCAAACAGGGGGCCAACACCGGGGAGCTGTTTTTT.